This T cell receptor (beta chain) is from a study of cytomegalovirus exposure and HLA in healthy donors. Germline V gives CDR1 SEHNR, CDR2 FQNEAQ (reference sequence). The CDR3 spans 13 residues. V dropped 1 base and J dropped 4 bases, with 5 bases sitting between them. Researchers ran the PCR with 60 Vbeta and 13 Jbeta primers. Generated by immunoSEQ multiplex PCR, the TCRdb table keeps only in-frame clones and is missing some. The sample lists over 60,000 clones, 60% to 85% seen once, with roughly an eighth in the top ten. Broader study findings: Looking again later, the authors saw that most CMV-associated TCR beta chains seemed HLA-restricted. V- and J-gene trimming in TCR beta was tied to a missense DCLRE1C variant by an analysis performed later.

In regard to this clone: Its antigen is not known.

This sequence was found in a man in his 70s in good health and CMV-seronegative. Input material: PBMCs. The chain uses TRBV7-9 and TRBJ1-3; D gene unclear. The CDR3 loop is CASSLVGGNTIYF. In DNA form, the CDR3 reads TGTGCCAGCAGCTTAGTTGGCGGAAACACCATATATTTT.